This TCR beta chain emerged from a study of Graves' ophthalmopathy and Graves' hyperthyroidism. RNA transcripts were the template, and TCR beta CDR3 regions were amplified from them. RT-PCR in the first round used HTBI primers; a second-round multiplex PCR followed. Via MiXCR, TCRdb re-called the multiplex PCR reads, giving one row per CDR3 protein. In the table there are about 210,000 distinct CDR3 sequences, less than 30% of which are singletons. This CDR3 is 15 amino acids long. The germline V and J ends were trimmed by 0 bases and 2 bases, with 11 bases remaining between them. Germline lookup yields CDR1 MNHEY and CDR2 SVGEGT.

The sequence derives from a man in his fifties or sixties with Graves' ophthalmopathy. The sequenced sample consisted of peripheral blood. V gene TRBV6-2 or TRBV6-3 combines with J gene TRBJ2-7; D is perhaps TRBD1 (5 bases). Here the CDR3 reads CASSYSPTATYEQYF. CDR3 coding DNA: TGTGCCAGCAGTTACTCACCGACAGCGACCTACGAGCAGTACTTC.